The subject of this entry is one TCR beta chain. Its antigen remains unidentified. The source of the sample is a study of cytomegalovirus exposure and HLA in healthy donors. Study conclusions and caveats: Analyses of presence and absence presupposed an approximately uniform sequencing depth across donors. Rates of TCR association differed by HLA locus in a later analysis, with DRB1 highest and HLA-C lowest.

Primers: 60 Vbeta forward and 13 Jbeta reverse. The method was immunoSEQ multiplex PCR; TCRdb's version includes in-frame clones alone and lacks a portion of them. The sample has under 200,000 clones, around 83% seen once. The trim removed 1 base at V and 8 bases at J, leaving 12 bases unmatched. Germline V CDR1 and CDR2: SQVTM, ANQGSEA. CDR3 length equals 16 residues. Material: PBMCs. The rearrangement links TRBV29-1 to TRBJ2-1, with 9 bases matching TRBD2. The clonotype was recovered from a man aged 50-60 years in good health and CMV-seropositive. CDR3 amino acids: CSVEGFGGGATYEQFF. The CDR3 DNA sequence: TGCAGCGTTGAAGGGTTTGGCGGGGGGGCCACCTATGAGCAGTTCTTC.